This TCR beta chain was documented in a study of blood T cell repertoires in COVID-19 (dated by TCRdb to about 2020). As for the study more broadly: Samples from collaborators originated in the United States, Italy and Spain and spanned both the acute and convalescent phases of COVID-19. The samples were drawn from the first 160 participants of the ongoing ImmuneRACE study and from 1,200 or so subjects provided by 6 global collaborators. Where available, HLA class I and class II types were taken from metadata supplied by the sample provider and were not determined by assay-based typing. The repertoires were released in a freely available public database intended as a resource for research on the immune response to SARS-CoV-2. The sample metadata nearly always contained a de-identified subject ID, COVID-19 status, age in years and sex. The material from the prospective study consisted of cDNA or gDNA derived from T cells, B-cell-depleted T cells, or PBMCs. Subjects who had been exposed to COVID-19, were actively infected with it, or had recovered from it provided the deeply sampled blood TCRbeta repertoires that made up the dataset. Study-wide conclusions, independent of this receptor: How much clinical and demographic metadata was included differed by source and by participant, and the metadata was provided uncurated.

Collaborating institutions collected whole blood in K2EDTA tubes following their own protocols. Collaborator samples were shipped for TCRbeta analysis as frozen whole blood, isolated PBMCs, or DNA extracted from either sample type. The immunoSEQ Assay, a bias-controlled multiplex PCR, was used to amplify TCRbeta CDR3 regions from genomic DNA. The paper's data handling went like this. The number of nucleated cells in each sample was estimated by amplification of reference gene primers within the assay. Sequence reads were collapsed and filtered to measure the absolute abundance of every unique TCRbeta CDR3 rearrangement. Productive Simpson clonality was computed per sample as the square root of Simpson's diversity index over productive rearrangements. The table was pulled from immuneACCESS by TCRdb, which kept in-frame rearrangements only. Such tables lose some clones; where checked, under half of the loss comes from unresolved V genes, and the rest has no known cause. V and J calls and clone size come straight from that table; D and trimming were deduced from the DNA. For this sample the table gives 85,000 to 90,000 clones, of which approximately 86% were detected only once. More than 1% of the sample is in the top ten clones.

A remark on this clone: It lacks a known antigen. Base quality data are lacking; no much larger clone is found one base away.

CDR1 and CDR2, looked up from the germline V gene (reference sequence), are GTSNPN and SVGIG. For this chain, trimming is 2 bases at the V end and 0 bases at the J end, and the number of junction bases without a gene match is 4. The CDR3 contains 16 residues, cysteine and phenylalanine counted. The DNA shown is the 48-base CDR3, in frame from base 1. The rearranged chain carries TRBV30 and TRBJ2-1, and 10 junction bases match TRBD1. This clonotype originated in a man at least 80 years old with active or convalescent COVID-19. Specimen: peripheral blood. Read as DNA, the sequence is TGTGCCTGGAGTACGGGACAGGGGAGCTCCTACAATGAGCAGTTCTTC. This yields the protein CAWSTGQGSSYNEQFF.